The clone carrying this T cell receptor beta chain has a single count. Its target is not known. The sample comes from a study of T cell responses to AZD1222 COVID-19 vaccine. The study's findings and limits: Females outnumbered males among donors, who were mostly white British; clonal diversity was possibly underestimated.

This table comes from immunoSEQ multiplex PCR, and its TCRdb copy is limited to in-frame clones, with some not included. Of about 150,000 clones listed, 92% are singletons. V lost 5 bases, J lost 2 bases, and 9 bases lay in between. The CDR3 length is 13 residues. The clonotype originates from an adult in good health. Sequences were derived from peripheral blood, sampled on day 0 of AZD1222 vaccination. The chain joins TRBV12-3 or TRBV12-4 to TRBJ1-2; no clear D gene. CDR3 nucleotides: TGTGCCAGCAGTCCACAGATAAACTATGGCTACACCTTC. Translation gives CASSPQINYGYTF.